This passage covers 23 T cell receptor beta chains from one sample sequenced in a study of control samples from healthy donors and cancer patients (dated by TCRdb to 2018 to 2021). Libraries were made using the immunoSEQ multiplex PCR assay. The table comes from immuneACCESS by way of TCRdb, which keeps in-frame sequences with V and J called. Part of the clones is missing from these tables; in studies checked, under half for an unresolved V gene and the rest for unknown reasons. The sample profile shows 95,000 to 150,000 clones; 80% to 90% of them were found once. The top ten constitute approximately 2.9% of the sample. The material sequenced was blood. These receptors were obtained from a man between 60 and 75 years old in good health.

This clone appeared once. The rearrangement joins TRBV27 to TRBJ1-2; D gene uncertain. The V gene lost 5 bases and the J gene lost 8 bases, with 15 bases spanning the gap. The germline V gene has CDR1 MNHEY and CDR2 SMNVEV (reference sequence). The CDR3 spans 13 residues. CDR3: CASSMAVSLGYTF. The CDR3 DNA follows: TGTGCCAGCAGTATGGCCGTGAGCCTCGGCTACACCTTC.

The J gene is TRBJ2-2, the V gene TRBV28; D possibly uses TRBD1 or TRBD2 (6 bases each). CDR1 MDHEN and CDR2 SYDVKM come from the germline V gene. The CDR3 runs 15 residues. V was shortened by 7 bases and J by 6 bases, with 18 bases between the two germline ends. The CDR3 loop is CASTGRGAGAGELFF. The CDR3 region has the DNA TGTGCCAGCACAGGAAGGGGGGCAGGGGCCGGGGAGCTGTTTTTT.

The J gene is TRBJ1-3, the V gene TRBV3-1 (or the pseudogene TRBV3-2); D gene ambiguous. Germline CDR1 and CDR2: LGHDT and YNNKEL (reference sequence). The CDR3 loop spans 16 amino acids. V lost 1 base to trimming and J lost 0 bases, with 10 bases between them. CDR3: CASSQGYRFSGNTIYF. CDR3 nucleotide sequence: TGTGCCAGCAGCCAAGGATATCGGTTCTCTGGAAACACCATATATTTT.

The chain recombines TRBV27 with TRBJ1-2; D may be TRBD1 (5 bases). The CDR3 consists of 14 residues. Trimming took 4 bases from V and 10 from J, leaving 19 bases between them. The V gene's germline CDR1 is MNHEY and CDR2 SMNVEV (reference sequence). This chain's CDR3 is CASSYYRGDGDYTF. CDR3 DNA: TGTGCCAGCAGTTACTACAGAGGGGATGGTGACTACACCTTC.

V is TRBV15 and J is TRBJ1-4, with D tentatively TRBD1 (5 bases). CDR1 and CDR2 from the germline V gene are LNHNV and YYDKDF (reference sequence). The length of the CDR3 is 15 residues. V lost 1 base to trimming and J lost 7 bases, with 13 bases between them. The CDR3 reads CATSRGGDPFEKLFF. DNA for the CDR3: TGTGCCACCAGCAGAGGGGGGGATCCTTTTGAAAAACTGTTTTTT.

As DNA, the CDR3 is TGTGCCAGCAGCTCGAACAGGGAATTGTCCGAGCAGTACTTC. Encoded protein: CASSSNRELSEQYF. The chain recombines TRBV7-8 with TRBJ2-7; TRBD1 is a possible D gene (6 bases). Looked up from germline, CDR1 is SGHVS and CDR2 is FQNEAQ. The V end lost 4 bases, the J end lost 6 bases, and 16 bases lay between the germline ends. The CDR3 has 14 amino acids.

The chain is built from TRBV28 and TRBJ1-1, with D perhaps matching TRBD1 (5 bases). CDR1 and CDR2 from the germline V gene are MDHEN and SYDVKM. This CDR3 comprises 15 residues. V gave up 1 base and J gave up 0 bases, with 9 bases separating them. The CDR3 nucleotides are TGTGCCAGCAGTTTATACGCGGGGCTGAACACTGAAGCTTTCTTT. Amino acid sequence: CASSLYAGLNTEAFF.

V and J are TRBV7-3 and TRBJ2-2; TRBD2 is a possible D gene (6 bases). CDR3 length: 15 residues. V lost 2 bases to trimming and J lost 6 bases, with 13 bases between them. The V gene's germline CDR1 is SGHTA and CDR2 FQGTGA. CDR3 residues: CASSLAGTWSGELFF. As DNA, the CDR3 is TGTGCCAGCAGCTTAGCGGGGACCTGGTCCGGGGAGCTGTTTTTT.

Here the CDR3 reads CASSLARGVNTQYF. CDR3 sequence (DNA): TGTGCCAGCAGCTTAGCTCGAGGGGTAAATACGCAGTATTTT. The chain joins TRBV11-3 to TRBJ2-3; D could derive from TRBD1 or TRBD2 (5 bases each). CDR3 length equals 14 residues. In germline, CDR1 is SGHNT, CDR2 YENEEA. V was clipped by 1 base and J by 7 bases, with 12 bases between them.

J is TRBJ1-1 and V is TRBV11-2, with a tentative D call TRBD1 (5 bases). The ends were cut back, 3 bases at V and 5 bases at J, with 16 bases in the middle. In germline, CDR1 is SGHAT, CDR2 FQNNGV. CDR3 length: 15 amino acids. The CDR3 here is CASSFSSGGGTEAFF. In DNA form, the CDR3 reads TGTGCCAGCAGCTTTTCCTCGGGGGGAGGAACTGAAGCTTTCTTT. The full variable domain, rest sourced from reference TRBV11-2 and TRBJ1-1, is EAGVAQSPRYKIIEKRQSVAFWCNPISGHATLYWYQQILGQGPKLLIQFQNNGVVDDSQLPKDRFSAERLKGVDSTLKIQPAKLEDSAVYLCASSFSSGGGTEAFFGQGTRLTVV.

The chain is built from TRBV6-2 or TRBV6-3 and TRBJ2-2, with D hard to call. CDR1 and CDR2 from the germline V gene are MNHEY and SVGEGT. The CDR3 has 14 amino acids. V lost 0 bases and J lost 4, with 6 bases in between. The CDR3 region is CASSYSLLTGELFF. In DNA, the CDR3 is TGTGCCAGCAGTTACTCTCTCCTCACCGGGGAGCTGTTTTTT.

The gene calls are TRBV7-2 and TRBJ1-4; no firm D call. CDR3 length equals 14 residues. From germline, CDR1 is SGHTA and CDR2 FQGNSA. Trimming removed 3 bases at V and 1 base at J, with 6 bases between. The CDR3 bases are TGTGCCAGCAGCTTCCAGAAAACTAATGAAAAACTGTTTTTT. Protein: CASSFQKTNEKLFF.

This chain links TRBV6-5 with TRBJ1-1, with a tentative D call TRBD1 (6 bases). Trimming removed 6 bases at V and 0 bases at J, with 11 bases between. The CDR3 is made up of 14 amino acids. The germline V gene encodes CDR1 MNHEY and CDR2 SVGAGI. The CDR3 DNA is TGTGCCAGCAGCTTGACAGGAATGAACACTGAAGCTTTCTTT. The encoded protein is CASSLTGMNTEAFF.

The V and J genes are TRBV7-9 and TRBJ1-4; 9 bases are shared with TRBD1. Germline V gives CDR1 SEHNR, CDR2 FQNEAQ (reference sequence). This CDR3 is built from 16 residues. Trimming took 0 bases from V and 8 from J; bases not matched to a gene: 7. CDR3 protein: CASSLAAGTGLEKLFF. CDR3 coding DNA: TGTGCCAGCAGCTTAGCGGCCGGGACAGGGCTCGAAAAACTGTTTTTT.

The chain joins TRBV5-1 to TRBJ2-2; 13 nucleotides align to TRBD2. Looked up from germline, CDR1 is SGHRS and CDR2 is YFSETQ. This CDR3 is built from 18 residues. Germline trimming cut 0 bases from V and 4 bases from J; bases unmatched to any gene: 6. The CDR3 sequence is CASSLGLAGGVGTGELFF. CDR3 sequence (DNA): TGCGCCAGCAGCTTGGGACTAGCGGGGGGCGTTGGCACCGGGGAGCTGTTTTTT.

This clone was detected once. The rearrangement links TRBV6-5 to TRBJ1-5; the match to TRBD1 covers 8 bases. The CDR3 runs 15 residues. Per the germline V gene, CDR1 is MNHEY and CDR2 is SVGAGI. After removal of 8 bases from V and 3 bases from J, the junction contained 9 bases not matched to a gene. As DNA, the CDR3 is TGTGCCAGCGGGAAGGCACAGGGGGTCAATCAGCCCCAGCATTTT. Its translation: CASGKAQGVNQPQHF.

CDR3 in DNA: TGTGCCAGCAGCCCTGAATCACAGGGTAACTATGGCTACACCTTC. This translates into CASSPESQGNYGYTF. V and J are TRBV3-1 (or the pseudogene TRBV3-2) and TRBJ1-2; D may be TRBD1 (6 bases). Germline-derived CDR1 and CDR2 are LGHDT and YNNKEL (reference sequence). V lost 4 bases, J lost 1 base, and 13 bases lay in between. The CDR3 is 15 residues long.

In the case of this clone: At the DNA level, this CDR3 is encoded by other sequences in the same sample as well. The CDR3 DNA is TGTGCCAGCAGCTACCAGGGAAACACCATATATTTT. It specifies CASSYQGNTIYF. The chain links TRBV7-2 to TRBJ1-3, with no clear D. The CDR3 extends over 12 amino acids. Germline V gene lookup returns CDR1 SGHTA and CDR2 FQGNSA. The germline V and J ends were trimmed by 4 bases and 4 bases, with 5 bases remaining between them.

The rearrangement joins TRBV14 to TRBJ1-6, with D possibly matching TRBD1 (6 bases). Trimming cost V 2 bases and J 7 bases, with 9 bases left between them. The CDR3 loop spans 14 amino acids. In germline, CDR1 is SGHDN, CDR2 FVKESK. As DNA, the CDR3 is TGTGCCAGCAGCCAATCAGGGGCGAATTCACCCCTCCACTTT. This encodes CASSQSGANSPLHF.

J is TRBJ2-7 and V is TRBV28; D is perhaps TRBD1 (5 bases). The V gene lost 1 base and the J gene lost 7 bases, with 8 bases spanning the gap. The CDR3 has 12 residues. Per germline, CDR1 MDHEN and CDR2 SYDVKM. Written as DNA, the CDR3 is TGTGCCAGCAGTTTATTGGACAAAGAGCAGTACTTC. Its protein is CASSLLDKEQYF.

This chain connects TRBV3-1 (or the pseudogene TRBV3-2) to TRBJ1-2; D is perhaps TRBD1 (6 bases). V lost 4 bases and J 10 bases, leaving 13 bases between the germline ends. From germline, CDR1 is LGHDT and CDR2 YNNKEL (reference sequence). The CDR3 is 12 amino acids. CDR3 sequence: CASSRHGGAYTF. CDR3 bases: TGTGCCAGCAGCCGACACGGGGGCGCCTACACCTTC.

The V gene is TRBV29-1, the J gene TRBJ1-2; 8 bases align to TRBD1. The CDR3 loop spans 12 amino acids. CDR1 is SQVTM, CDR2 ANQGSEA, per germline. V gave up 6 bases and J gave up 8 bases; unmatched junction bases: 8. CDR3 DNA: TGCAGCGTAGCTCAGGGGGCTGGGGGCTACACCTTC. Protein: CSVAQGAGGYTF.

The chain combines TRBV28 with TRBJ1-1, with TRBD1 identical over 7 bases. This CDR3 is built from 14 residues. Germline V gene sequence: CDR1 MDHEN, CDR2 SYDVKM. The J segment lost 5 bases and the V segment lost 4 bases, leaving 7 bases of the junction unmatched. CDR3 sequence reads: CASSSGTARTEAFF. The CDR3 DNA is TGTGCCAGCAGTTCCGGGACAGCGAGAACTGAAGCTTTCTTT.